The following is a T cell receptor beta chain sequence with its context. Its specificity is not known. J lost 2 bases, V lost 3 bases, and 2 bases had no gene match. This CDR3 has 13 residues. From germline, CDR1 is SGHRS and CDR2 YFSETQ. Alopecia areata patients provided lesional scalp punch biopsies and peripheral blood, both collected for the study. cDNA prepared by RNA extraction and subsequent reverse transcription served as the template for sequencing. Sequenced by immunoSEQ multiplex PCR; TCRdb stores in-frame clones only, minus some. The sample comprises 30,000 to 35,000 clones, 55% of which are singletons, and around 40% rests with the top ten. This sample stems from a study of CD8+ T cells in alopecia areata. Overall study findings and caveats: Higher clonality was seen in lesional scalp than in normal scalp, especially in alopecia totalis/universalis.

The sequenced material came from NKG2D-high CD8+ T cells sorted from blood. The chain links TRBV5-1 to TRBJ2-7; TRBD1 aligns across 7 bases. The TCR originated in a human donor with alopecia areata. The CDR3 sequence is CASSSGTAYEQYF. For the CDR3, the DNA is TGCGCCAGCAGCTCCGGGACAGCCTACGAGCAGTACTTC.